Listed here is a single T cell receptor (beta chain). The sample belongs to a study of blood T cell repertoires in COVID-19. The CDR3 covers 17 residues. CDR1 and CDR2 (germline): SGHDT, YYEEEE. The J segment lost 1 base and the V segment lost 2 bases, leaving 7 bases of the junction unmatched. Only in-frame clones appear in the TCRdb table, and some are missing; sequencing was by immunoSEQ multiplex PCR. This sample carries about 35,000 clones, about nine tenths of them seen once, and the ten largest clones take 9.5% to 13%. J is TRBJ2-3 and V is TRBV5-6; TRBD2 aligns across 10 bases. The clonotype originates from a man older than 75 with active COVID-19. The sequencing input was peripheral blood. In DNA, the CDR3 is TGTGCCAGCAGCTTCTGGACCGGGACTAGCGGCACAGATACGCAGTATTTT. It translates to CASSFWTGTSGTDTQYF.